These 8 T cell receptor beta chains share one sample of origin, sequenced in a study of radiotherapy plus CTLA-4 blockade in lung cancer. Only in-frame clones appear in the TCRdb table, and some are missing; sequencing was by immunoSEQ multiplex PCR. The repertoire has tens of thousands of clones, about four fifths of them found once; the top ten carry 0.82%. Specimen: peripheral blood, collected from a patient treated with radiotherapy plus ipilimumab. These receptors originate from a human donor with non-small cell lung cancer who had stable disease on radiotherapy plus ipilimumab.

This rearrangement joins TRBV5-6 to TRBJ1-4, with 12 bases that match TRBD1. The junction had 6 bases not matched to a gene; V was cut back by 4 bases and J by 8 bases. Germline CDR1 reads SGHDT; CDR2 reads YYEEEE. The CDR3 runs to 15 residues. CDR3 bases: TGTGCCAGCAGCCCGGGGGACAGGGGGCAAGAAAAACTGTTTTTT. Its translation: CASSPGDRGQEKLFF. Full variable domain (outside the CDR3, taken from reference TRBV5-6 and TRBJ1-4): DAGVTQSPTHLIKTRGQQVTLRCSPKSGHDTVSWYQQALGQGPQFIFQYYEEEERQRGNFPDRFSGHQFPNYSSELNVNALLLGDSALYLCASSPGDRGQEKLFFGSGTQLSVL.

The chain links TRBV6-6 to TRBJ2-1, with a possible D match to TRBD2 (6 bases). The V end was cut by 4 bases, the J end by 6 bases, with 13 bases between. Germline CDR1 is MNHNY and CDR2 is SVGAGI (reference sequence). This CDR3 contains 14 residues. CDR3 amino acids: CASSFPGTFNEQFF. CDR3 DNA sequence: TGTGCCAGCAGTTTCCCCGGGACTTTCAATGAGCAGTTCTTC.

This clone was recorded once. This chain links TRBV5-1 with TRBJ1-3; D unresolved. This CDR3 has 12 amino acids. V lost 4 bases and J 8 bases, leaving 10 bases between the germline ends. From germline, CDR1 is SGHRS and CDR2 YFSETQ. CDR3 coding DNA: TGCGCCAGCAGCAATAATTGGGACACCATATATTTT. Residues: CASSNNWDTIYF.

The V call is TRBV2, the J call TRBJ1-3, with no clear D. This CDR3 spans 16 amino acids. Trimming took off 6 bases at V and 0 bases at J, with 15 bases between the two ends. CDR1 is SNHLY and CDR2 is FYNNEI in the germline V gene. The CDR3 coding sequence is TGTGCCAGCAGGATCTACAGCCGACCCTCTGGAAACACCATATATTTT. Amino acids: CASRIYSRPSGNTIYF.

This rearrangement joins TRBV2 to TRBJ2-7; D possibly corresponds to TRBD1 (5 bases). The CDR3 is 15 amino acids. The germline V gene has CDR1 SNHLY and CDR2 FYNNEI. V was pared by 1 base and J by 6 bases, with 16 bases between. The CDR3 is CASSEVLDMRLEQYF. The CDR3 bases are TGTGCCAGCAGTGAAGTGTTGGACATGAGGCTCGAGCAGTACTTC. Together with reference TRBV2 and TRBJ2-7, the CDR3 gives the full variable domain: EPEVTQTPSHQVTQMGQEVILRCVPISNHLYFYWYRQILGQKVEFLVSFYNNEISEKSEIFDDQFSVERPDGSNFTLKIRSTKLEDSAMYFCASSEVLDMRLEQYFGPGTRLTVT.

This chain connects TRBV7-2 to TRBJ2-3; 8 nucleotides align to TRBD1. The junction had 6 bases not matched to a gene; V was cut back by 3 bases and J by 4 bases. CDR1 and CDR2 (germline): SGHTA, FQGNSA. The CDR3 runs to 15 residues. The CDR3 is CASSFSDREADTQYF. The CDR3 nucleotides read TGTGCCAGCAGCTTTTCGGACAGGGAGGCAGATACGCAGTATTTT.

V is TRBV30 and J is TRBJ1-6; D is undetermined. This CDR3 has 13 amino acids. CDR1 GTSNPN and CDR2 SVGIG come from the germline V gene (reference sequence). The V end lost 2 bases, the J end lost 9 bases, and 11 bases lay between the germline ends. The DNA of the CDR3 is TGTGCCTGGAGTCTAGGGTCTGGTTCACCCCTCCACTTT. This encodes CAWSLGSGSPLHF.

The sample holds one count of this clone. The chain recombines TRBV15 with TRBJ1-2; no definite D call. The ends were cut back, 0 bases at V and 2 bases at J, with 13 bases in the middle. The germline CDR1 and CDR2 sequences are LNHNV and YYDKDF (reference sequence). The CDR3 contains 16 residues. The CDR3: CATSRDDVGLNYGYTF. CDR3 sequence (DNA): TGTGCCACCAGCAGAGACGACGTCGGACTGAACTATGGCTACACCTTC.